This T cell receptor beta chain was recorded in a study of vaccination effects on CD4 cells after COVID-19. Turning to the study itself: Either the mRNA-1273 or the BNT162b2 vaccine was given to participants as two doses.

Antigen-specific CD4+ T cells were expanded (with viral peptide pools) by the ViraFEST assay ahead of sequencing. CD4+ T cell isolation took place after approximately 11 days of culture. Vaccinees lacked prior SARS-CoV-2 infection and tested negative for nucleocapsid antibodies. This clone was seen more than once but under ten times. Its antigen is not identified. TCRdb's copy holds only in-frame clones and misses some; the assay was immunoSEQ multiplex PCR. The sample consists of more than 20,000 clones, around 79% of them appearing once. Per the germline V gene, CDR1 is MNHEY and CDR2 is SVGAGI. The CDR3 sequence is 13 residues long. V lost 6 bases, J lost 9 bases, and 15 bases lay in between. General observations from the study: Whether induced by infection or by vaccine, clones showed marked clonal contraction late after vaccination. Only a few convalescent patients and no early post-infection timepoints featured in the study. Healthy vaccinees showed cross-reactivity with common cold coronaviruses in only 1 of 255 vaccine-induced clones.

Sample: CD4+ T cells from PBMCs cultured with HCoV-NL63 spike peptides, taken before COVID-19 vaccination. This sequence was found in a human donor who received a COVID-19 vaccine. The genes are TRBV6-5 and TRBJ2-1; no firm D call. CDR3 sequence (DNA): TGTGCCAGCAGCCACGGTAGAGCCATTGAGCAGTTCTTC. It codes for CASSHGRAIEQFF.